Below are 30 T cell receptor beta chains sequenced from a single sample in a study of T cell changes during pregnancy in multiple sclerosis. Generated by immunoSEQ multiplex PCR, the TCRdb table keeps only in-frame clones and is missing some. Of 70,000 to 100,000 clones in the sample, 85% to 95% were seen once. The sample was peripheral blood, taken in the first trimester of pregnancy. The origin of the receptors is a female donor with multiple sclerosis, enrolled in a pregnancy study.

The chain combines TRBV6-5 with TRBJ1-6, with TRBD1 identical over 8 bases. Germline V gene sequence: CDR1 MNHEY, CDR2 SVGAGI. CDR3 size: 14 residues. Trimming cost V 6 bases and J 10 bases; bases outside gene matches: 8. The CDR3 nucleotides read TGTGCCAGCAGGATTGGACAGGGCCTCTCACCCCTCCACTTT. It codes for CASRIGQGLSPLHF.

The CDR3 spells CARRTASVILGYTF. The CDR3 nucleotides read TGTGCCCGTCGGACAGCAAGTGTGATATTGGGCTACACCTTC. The gene calls are TRBV30 and TRBJ1-2; D is perhaps TRBD1 (6 bases). Trimming removed 8 bases from V and 8 bases from J, with 24 bases in between. Germline values: CDR1 GTSNPN, CDR2 SVGIG (reference sequence). The CDR3 extends over 14 amino acids.

The chain recombines TRBV21-1 with TRBJ1-2. TRBV21-1 is annotated as a pseudogene. There are 20 residues in the CDR3. As DNA, the CDR3 is TGTGCCAGCAGCAAAGCGCTTTCGGCGGCAGCGGGAACGGAAAACTATGGCTACACCTTC. Amino acids: CASSKALSAAAGTENYGYTF.

Remarks on this clone: One junction end disagrees with the germline gene, perhaps due to a read error. The CDR3 DNA is TGTGCTAGCAGCTTAGTAGCGGGAGGGGGCGGAGATACGCAGTATTTT. Translating gives CASSLVAGGGGDTQYF. The chain carries TRBV7-7 and TRBJ2-3; 11 bases map to TRBD2. The CDR3 contains 16 residues. The V gene's germline CDR1 is SSHAT and CDR2 FNYEAQ (reference sequence).

The DNA of the CDR3 is TGTGCCAGCTCACCCCAGGACAGCTATGGCTACACCTTC. Translation gives CASSPQDSYGYTF. The J gene is TRBJ1-2, the V gene TRBV18; maybe TRBD1 (6 bases). V gave up 3 bases and J gave up 4 bases, with 9 bases separating them. Per the germline V gene, CDR1 is KGHSH and CDR2 is LQKENI. The CDR3 extends over 13 amino acids.

V gene TRBV2 combines with J gene TRBJ2-1; 7 nucleotides match TRBD2. Looked up from germline, CDR1 is SNHLY and CDR2 is FYNNEI. The CDR3 runs to 14 residues. Trimming at V came to 4 bases and at J to 4 bases, leaving 4 bases not matched to a gene. In DNA form, the CDR3 reads TGTGCCAGCAGTGGTCACGGGGGGTACAATGAGCAGTTCTTC. Translating it yields CASSGHGGYNEQFF.

J is TRBJ1-2 and V is TRBV25-1; 8 bases match TRBD1. The CDR3 runs to 15 residues. V dropped 4 bases and J dropped 1; count of bases not matched to a gene: 5. Looked up from germline, CDR1 is MGHDK and CDR2 is SYGVNS. Here the CDR3 reads CASSAQGQVNYGYTF. The CDR3 DNA is TGTGCCAGCAGTGCCCAGGGACAGGTTAACTATGGCTACACCTTC.

This chain connects TRBV5-1 to TRBJ2-1; 12 positions agree with TRBD1. The CDR3 loop spans 17 amino acids. The V and J ends lost 4 bases and 12 bases, in that order; junction bases with no gene match: 17. CDR1 and CDR2 from the germline V gene are SGHRS and YFSETQ. CDR3 sequence reads: CASSLQLPGTGGKGQFF. CDR3 nucleotides: TGCGCCAGCAGCCTACAATTACCCGGGACAGGGGGCAAGGGGCAGTTCTTC.

The chain uses TRBV6-5 and TRBJ1-5; weak D call: TRBD1 (6 bases). V was shortened by 6 bases and J by 0 bases, with 6 bases between the two germline ends. The CDR3 runs 13 residues. The germline CDR1 and CDR2 sequences are MNHEY and SVGAGI. DNA for the CDR3: TGTGCCAGCAGGACAGGTAGCAATCAGCCCCAGCATTTT. Amino acid sequence: CASRTGSNQPQHF.

The chain uses TRBV15 and TRBJ2-1; 11 bases line up with TRBD2. Germline CDR1 LNHNV, CDR2 YYDKDF (reference sequence). The CDR3 spans 15 residues. V was pared by 3 bases and J by 5 bases, with 3 bases of the junction left unmatched. The CDR3, as DNA: TGTGCCACCAGCAGCGGACTAGCGGGTAACAATGAGCAGTTCTTC. Translation: CATSSGLAGNNEQFF.

In its sample, this clone was seen a few times. The CDR3, as DNA: TGTGCCAGCAGCCAAGACCAGACAGTCCCAGCAGCCCAGCATTTT. Translated: CASSQDQTVPAAQHF. The V and J genes are TRBV4-2 and TRBJ1-5, with D perhaps matching TRBD1 (5 bases). The CDR3 totals 15 residues. Germline V lookup: CDR1 LGHNA, CDR2 YNFKEQ. The germline V and J ends were trimmed by 0 bases and 11 bases, with 17 bases remaining between them.

A single count supports this clone. CDR3 loop: CASKPEGSGNTIYF. The CDR3 DNA reads as TGTGCCAGCAAACCCGAGGGCTCTGGAAACACCATATATTTT. V is TRBV5-4 and J is TRBJ1-3; D uncertain. Deletions cut 6 bases from V and 0 bases from J, with 10 bases between. The CDR3 loop spans 14 amino acids. CDR1 and CDR2 from the germline V gene are SGHNT and YYREEE (reference sequence).

The V call is TRBV25-1, the J call TRBJ1-4, with TRBD1 as a possible D gene (5 bases). The CDR3 consists of 14 residues. The germline V gene has CDR1 MGHDK and CDR2 SYGVNS. The V gene lost 6 bases and the J gene lost 7 bases, with 15 bases spanning the gap. This CDR3 is CASSAAEGVEKLFF. Here the CDR3 DNA reads TGTGCCAGCAGCGCCGCGGAAGGGGTTGAAAAACTGTTTTTT.

This chain joins TRBV29-1 and TRBJ2-3, with 7 positions matching TRBD2. CDR3 length: 15 amino acids. Germline lookup yields CDR1 SQVTM and CDR2 ANQGSEA. The CDR3 nucleotides read TGCGGATCCCGATCTGCGGGGGAAGCCACAGATACGCAGTATTTT. This translates into CGSRSAGEATDTQYF.

V usage is TRBV29-1 and J usage is TRBJ1-1; maybe TRBD1 (6 bases). The germline CDR1 and CDR2 sequences are SQVTM and ANQGSEA. Trimming stripped 5 bases from V and 1 base from J, with 11 bases between. The CDR3 spans 13 residues. The chain's CDR3 is CSVIRGGNTEAFF. CDR3 sequence (DNA): TGCAGCGTTATACGAGGGGGGAACACTGAAGCTTTCTTT.

The chain combines TRBV4-1 with TRBJ1-5; maybe TRBD1 (6 bases). This CDR3 is built from 15 residues. Germline V gene sequence: CDR1 MGHRA, CDR2 YSYEKL. V dropped 0 bases and J dropped 5 bases, with 11 bases sitting between them. In nucleotides, the CDR3 is TGCGCCAGCAGCCAAGATAGTGGGGGCTATCAGCCCCAGCATTTT. This translates into CASSQDSGGYQPQHF.

Only one count was recorded for this clone. This chain links TRBV14 with TRBJ1-1; the D is unclear. The CDR3 is 13 residues long. The ends were cut back, 0 bases at V and 8 bases at J, with 10 bases in the middle. In germline, CDR1 is SGHDN, CDR2 FVKESK. The CDR3 protein is CASSQDLRGEAFF. DNA of the CDR3: TGTGCCAGCAGCCAAGATCTTAGAGGGGAAGCTTTCTTT.

The CDR3 is CASSLALRFSNEKLFF. DNA of the CDR3: TGTGCCAGCAGCTTAGCGCTTCGGTTTTCTAATGAAAAACTGTTTTTT. V and J are TRBV7-2 and TRBJ1-4; D ambiguous. With 0 bases removed from V and 3 bases from J, the gap between germline ends came to 11 bases. The CDR3 extends over 16 amino acids. The V gene's germline CDR1 is SGHTA and CDR2 FQGNSA.

About this clone itself: One end of the junction does not line up with germline, which may come from a read error. J is TRBJ2-3 and V is TRBV7-7; 8 nucleotides line up with TRBD1. From germline, CDR1 is SSHAT and CDR2 FNYEAQ (reference sequence). CDR3 length: 15 amino acids. CDR3 loop: CASSSDRVNIDTQYF. In DNA form, the CDR3 reads TGTGCTAGCAGCTCGGACAGGGTGAATATAGATACGCAGTATTTT.

V usage is TRBV19 and J usage is TRBJ2-6; D possibly corresponds to TRBD1 (5 bases). There are 16 residues in the CDR3. Germline lookup yields CDR1 LNHDA and CDR2 SQIVND (reference sequence). The V gene lost 5 bases and the J gene lost 0 bases, with 11 bases spanning the gap. The CDR3 spells CASSGHSRSGANVLTF. The CDR3 DNA sequence: TGTGCCAGTAGTGGACACAGCCGCTCTGGGGCCAACGTCCTGACTTTC.

V usage is TRBV5-6 and J usage is TRBJ1-3; D gene ambiguous. This CDR3 is 15 amino acids long. Germline CDR1 SGHDT, CDR2 YYEEEE. V lost 4 bases to trimming and J lost 2 bases, with 13 bases between them. In DNA, the CDR3 is TGTGCCAGCAGCCGGGGTCTGGGCCCTGGAAACACCATATATTTT. Protein sequence: CASSRGLGPGNTIYF.

Of note for this clone: A much more abundant neighbour one base away suggests this may be a read error. The chain couples TRBV6-1 to TRBJ2-3; 12 bases fit TRBD2. This CDR3 is built from 15 residues. Germline assignment: CDR1 MNHNS and CDR2 SASEGT. CDR3 in DNA: TGTGCCAGCAGTGAACTAGCGGGGGGGCCAGATATGCAGTATTTT. This codes for CASSELAGGPDMQYF.

The chain combines TRBV5-4 with TRBJ1-1, with D possibly TRBD1 on 5 matching bases. Per germline, CDR1 SGHNT and CDR2 YYREEE (reference sequence). V was clipped by 5 bases and J by 7 bases, with 12 bases between them. This CDR3 is 12 amino acids long. The chain's CDR3 is CASRKRDGEAFF. The CDR3 DNA reads TGTGCCAGCAGGAAGCGGGACGGTGAAGCTTTCTTT.

The rearrangement joins TRBV5-6 to TRBJ1-1, with D hard to call. V was shortened by 3 bases and J by 3 bases, with 9 bases between the two germline ends. From germline, CDR1 is SGHDT and CDR2 YYEEEE. This CDR3 region has 13 residues. In nucleotides, the CDR3 is TGTGCCAGCAGCTACGTTCGAGACACTGAAGCTTTCTTT. Its translation: CASSYVRDTEAFF.

Written as DNA, the CDR3 is TGTGCCAGCAGCTTCGGCGGAAATGAAAAACTGTTTTTT. Its protein is CASSFGGNEKLFF. V and J are TRBV13 and TRBJ1-4; D unclear. The CDR3 has 13 amino acids. Trimming removed 3 bases from V and 5 bases from J, with 7 bases in between. Per the germline V gene, CDR1 is PRHDT and CDR2 is FYEKMQ (reference sequence).

The chain links TRBV5-4 to TRBJ2-5; TRBD2 agrees at 9 bases. The CDR3 runs 16 residues. Germline V lookup: CDR1 SGHNT, CDR2 YYREEE (reference sequence). Losses at the gene ends were 3 bases for V and 2 bases for J; bases not matched to a gene: 8. CDR3 loop: CASSWGRLAEQETQYF. DNA for the CDR3: TGTGCCAGCAGCTGGGGTCGACTAGCGGAGCAAGAGACCCAGTACTTC.

V and J are TRBV15 and TRBJ2-7, with D perhaps matching TRBD2 (5 bases). This CDR3 comprises 13 residues. V was clipped by 8 bases and J by 3 bases, with 14 bases between them. Germline CDR1 LNHNV, CDR2 YYDKDF (reference sequence). The CDR3 protein is CATGERISYEQYF. For the CDR3, the DNA is TGTGCCACCGGGGAGAGGATCAGCTACGAGCAGTACTTC.

The chain couples TRBV7-9 to TRBJ1-3; perhaps TRBD1 as D (5 bases). Germline CDR1 SEHNR, CDR2 FQNEAQ (reference sequence). The ends were cut back, 4 bases at V and 0 bases at J, with 16 bases in the middle. CDR3 length: 17 amino acids. Here the CDR3 reads CASSYTGDRISGNTIYF. CDR3 in DNA: TGTGCCAGCAGCTACACAGGTGACAGAATCTCTGGAAACACCATATATTTT. The variable domain in full, with the rest retrieved from reference TRBV7-9 and TRBJ1-3, is DTGVSQNPRHKITKRGQNVTFRCDPISEHNRLYWYRQTLGQGPEFLTYFQNEAQLEKSRLLSDRFSAERPKGSFSTLEIQRTEQGDSAMYLCASSYTGDRISGNTIYFGEGSWLTVV.

The rearrangement links TRBV11-2 to TRBJ2-2; 9 bases map to TRBD1. The germline CDR1 and CDR2 sequences are SGHAT and FQNNGV. Unmatched junction bases numbered 2, after V lost 3 bases and J lost 6 bases. The CDR3 sequence is 14 residues long. The CDR3 spells CASSLGQGAGELFF. CDR3 DNA: TGTGCCAGCAGCTTGGGACAGGGAGCCGGGGAGCTGTTTTTT. The full variable domain, its missing parts supplied by reference TRBV11-2 and TRBJ2-2, is EAGVAQSPRYKIIEKRQSVAFWCNPISGHATLYWYQQILGQGPKLLIQFQNNGVVDDSQLPKDRFSAERLKGVDSTLKIQPAKLEDSAVYLCASSLGQGAGELFFGEGSRLTVL.

This sequence joins TRBV15 and TRBJ2-1, with 8 positions matching TRBD1. Germline CDR1 is LNHNV and CDR2 is YYDKDF (reference sequence). The trim removed 3 bases at V and 9 bases at J, leaving 7 bases unmatched. There are 14 residues in the CDR3. In nucleotides, the CDR3 is TGTGCCACCAGCAGTCCGGACAGGGCTATTGAGCAGTTCTTC. The encoded protein is CATSSPDRAIEQFF.